This record concerns one T cell receptor beta chain sequence. No cognate antigen has been identified for it. No base quality information exists; no much larger clone differs at one position. The data belong to a study of cytomegalovirus exposure and HLA in healthy donors (dated by TCRdb to 2016 to 2017). Study-wide context: In an earlier analysis of some 550 of the donors, around 300 Gb of sequence data and 90 million to 130 million unique TCR beta sequences from about 190 million T cells were reported. HLA typing covered class I and class II loci at four-digit resolution. Because of strong linkage in the cohort, a few DR-DQ haplotypes were treated as single units for association and clustering. Donor age, sex, ethnicity and CMV serostatus were compiled alongside the repertoire data. A later analysis re-analyzed previously published TCR beta repertoires from roughly 690 donors and added high-resolution HLA genotyping to study TCR occurrence patterns. Besides the first cohort of more than 650 subjects, a separate validation cohort made up of about 120 different subjects was used. Rather than drawing on any new phenotypic data, the later analysis identified candidate immune exposures from TCR beta sequences and the way those sequences occurred across donors. Of the roughly 400 genotyped donors, approximately 83% fell in the genetic ancestry cluster associated with self-reported Caucasian donors. Among about 370 genotyped donors of the cohort, an average of roughly 230,000 unique TCR beta nucleotide sequences was sequenced per donor, of which about 18% were non-productive. The study combined high-throughput TCR immunosequencing, statistical association of individual TCRs with disease status, and machine learning to predict cytomegalovirus infection status. An earlier analysis of 587 of the donors used high-throughput TCR beta sequencing to judge whether each TCR beta V gene segment behaved as functional or pseudogenic. An early release that covered roughly 600 HLA-typed donors contained around 330 gigabases of sequencing data and about 93 million unique TCR sequences. The study was designed to test whether signatures of past pathogen exposure could be identified by cataloging public T cell receptors. All discovery cohort repertoires had been generated on a single sequencing platform. Using immunosequencing, the study profiled T cell repertoires from approximately 700 subjects and related those repertoires to cytomegalovirus serostatus. In a later genetic analysis, genome-wide SNP genotypes for about 55% of the roughly 700 donors were used, and that subset was treated as a discovery cohort. The number of typed donors differed by locus: about 629-630 for A, B, C, DRB1 and DQB1; some 540 for DQA1; 600 to 610 for DPA1; and around 450 for DPB1.

The cohort was made up of about 610 healthy bone marrow donors. At the time of sampling, every cohort member was nominally healthy, though immune exposures that went unrecorded were likely present. The donor tested CMV seropositive and was one of the 289 seropositive cohort members. Every donor gave a peripheral blood sample, and the peripheral blood mononuclear cells from that sample were used for TCR beta sequencing. The Qiagen DNeasy Blood Extraction Kit was used to extract genomic DNA from the blood cell samples. The method behind the library was the immunoSEQ multiplex PCR assay. For the multiplex PCR, a mixture combining 60 forward primers for TCR Vbeta segments and 13 reverse primers for TCR Jbeta segments was used. A multiplex PCR assay on genomic DNA amplified the CDR3 region of rearranged TCR beta genes. The amplified TCR beta libraries were sequenced on the Illumina HiSeq System as 87-base-pair reads. The original methods were these. A later analysis tallied tens of millions of unique TCR beta chains across the 650 to 750 repertoires, and approximately 12 million of those chains were shared by two or more donors. To remove PCR and sequencing errors, raw reads were error-corrected and collapsed into unique sequences using a nearest-neighbor algorithm that merged closely related sequences. To assign V, D and J gene segments, CDR3 sequences were aligned to IMGT reference sequences. For a sequence to be retained, a match of at least six nucleotides was required to both a V gene segment and a J gene segment. Rearrangements were classified as productive when the CDR3 lacked stop codons and remained in frame with V and J, and all other rearrangements were classified as non-productive. CDR3 was defined by IMGT convention, running from the second conserved V-encoded cysteine to the conserved J-encoded phenylalanine. The earlier analysis of 550 to 650 of the donors excluded any sequence lacking an unambiguous match to a single V gene segment. An earlier analysis of fewer than 750 of the donors called V segments functional above 56.7% productive rearrangements and segregating when the between-donor standard deviation exceeded 5%. A statistical classification framework was developed to diagnose cytomegalovirus status using the catalog of TCR beta chain sequences. In a later analysis, TCR nucleotide sequences were compared against IMGT/GENE-DB human TR gene sequences so that V and J genes could be assigned. Using the TCRdist pipeline, a later analysis assigned CDR3 sequences along with most-parsimonious VDJ recombination scenarios. A later analysis defined each TCR beta chain by its CDR3 amino acid sequence plus V-gene family, and excluded reads lacking a unique V-gene family. In a later analysis, 450 to 600 highly shared, low-generation-probability nucleotide sequences were removed to address suspected cross-contamination and a sequencing artifact. In a later analysis, a clonal expansion index was calculated for each public chain from normalized within-repertoire ranks of inferred template counts. In a later analysis, generation probabilities were computed using a VDJ recombination model fitted to out-of-frame rearrangements, and the results were checked against IGoR. In a later analysis, hypergeometric tests were used to score TCR-TCR, TCR-HLA and TCR-CMV co-occurrence, with a repertoire-size bias correction applied to TCR pairs. In a later analysis, false discovery rates were estimated by permuting HLA or CMV assignments 20 times. A later analysis grouped co-occurring TCRs with DBSCAN, adding TCRdist sequence similarity when clustering within HLA-allele-positive subsets. Repertoires with fewer than 30,000 or more than 120,000 public chains were left out of co-occurrence clustering, as were a few repertoires with anomalous nucleotide sharing. What TCRdb holds here is the immuneACCESS table cut down to in-frame rearrangements. Part of the clones is not present; checked against another copy, under half of the missing clones reflect an unresolved V gene, and the others are unexplained. V and J calls and clone size are copied from that table; D and trimming were computed from the DNA. Recorded for this sample are 100,000 to 120,000 clones; 60% to 80% of them occurred a single time. The ten top clones hold roughly 8.3% of the sample.

Per the germline V gene (reference sequence), PRHDT is the CDR1 and FYEKMQ is the CDR2. The CDR3 starts with the cysteine, ends with the phenylalanine, and has 15 residues. Only the CDR3 DNA stays, 45 bases, in frame from base 1. Clipping removes 4 bases from V and 2 bases from J, with 7 as the unmatched junction base count. Study-wide findings and limitations: Presence/absence analyses assumed roughly uniform sequencing depth across donors, an assumption that may not hold. Several of the top co-occurrence clusters appeared to be linked to parvovirus B19, influenza, CMV and Epstein-Barr virus, according to a later analysis. At a false discovery rate of 0.05, a later analysis linked some 17,000 TCR beta sequences to specific HLA alleles. A later genetic analysis reported fewer N-insertions in productive TCRs among donors in an Asian-associated ancestry cluster than the roughly 640-donor mean. According to a later analysis, most CMV-associated TCR beta chains appeared to be HLA-restricted, and the HLA associations seemed to be driven largely by CMV exposure. In a later analysis, HLA-associated TCR beta chains were found to be more clonally expanded and to have lower generation probabilities than equally common non-associated chains. Because HLA typing was unavailable for some donors at each locus, only the typed subset was used in association tests. When HLA alleles, especially DR and DQ, strongly co-occurred, attributing TCR associations to individual alleles was difficult. In this cohort, only TCR beta chains were sequenced, and detectable features were limited by the absence of alpha or paired-chain data. The authors suggested that the approach could potentially be extended to other disease states and immunological phenotypes. Correlated functional status among segregating V segments might reflect linkage disequilibrium, but an unknown experimental factor could not be ruled out. CMV serostatus was the only immune exposure information available for the cohort. A group of highly shared sequence variants was considered likely to be a technical artifact of the sequencing pipeline. V-gene and J-gene trimming of TCR beta chains was associated with a missense DCLRE1C variant in a later genetic analysis, and the association was replicated in an independent cohort. In both the original and validation cohorts, the classifier was reported to diagnose cytomegalovirus status with high specificity and sensitivity. A further reported finding was that TCR beta sequences accurately predicted the HLA-A and HLA-B alleles for most subjects in the first cohort. While some public TCRs were present in many individuals, most TCR sequences turned up only very rarely across donors. The study gave a list of about 150 TCR beta chains associated with cytomegalovirus. A few of the identified cytomegalovirus-associated TCR beta chains were confirmed in vitro to be specific for cytomegalovirus antigens. Some IMGT-functional V segments, including TRBV6-2 and TRBV6-3, could not be distinguished by the 87-base-pair reads and were therefore excluded. The earlier analysis of nearly 600 of the donors excluded roughly 16 rarely observed V segments, including chromosome 9 orphons, because counts were too low. An earlier analysis of approximately 500 of the donors showed that most TCR beta V segments appeared in productive rearrangements either about 87% or about 30% of the time, which broadly matched IMGT annotations. In a later analysis, TCR association rates were found to vary across HLA loci, with the most associated TCRs seen for DRB1 alleles and the fewest for HLA-C alleles.

This receptor was identified in a man younger than 35 in good health and CMV-seropositive. The sequenced sample was PBMCs. Recombination connected TRBV13 to TRBJ2-7; a stretch of 8 junction bases matches TRBD1. The DNA sequence is as follows: TGTGCCAGCAGCTCCGACGGGGACAGGACCTACGAGCAGTACTTC. This sequence encodes CASSSDGDRTYEQYF.